These 2 T cell receptor beta chains share one sample of origin, sequenced in a study of blood T cell repertoires in COVID-19. TCRdb's copy holds only in-frame clones and misses some; the assay was immunoSEQ multiplex PCR. The repertoire holds 270,000 or so clones, roughly nine tenths seen once, with 4.6% in the top ten. The sample taken for sequencing was peripheral blood. The receptor source for this set is a woman between 40 and 55 years old who had recovered from COVID-19.

V and J are TRBV18 and TRBJ1-1, with D maybe TRBD1 (6 bases). Per the germline V gene, CDR1 is KGHSH and CDR2 is LQKENI. The CDR3 has 13 amino acids. Trimming removed 3 bases from V and 4 bases from J, with 9 bases in between. CDR3 in amino acids: CASSPGAGTEAFF. The CDR3 region has the DNA TGTGCCAGCTCACCGGGGGCGGGCACTGAAGCTTTCTTT.

The chain is built from TRBV7-9 and TRBJ1-5; D gene uncertain. CDR1 and CDR2 from the germline V gene are SEHNR and FQNEAQ (reference sequence). The CDR3 is made up of 13 amino acids. V was clipped by 5 bases and J by 0 bases, with 5 bases between them. This CDR3 reads CASSAGSNQPQHF. The DNA of the CDR3 is TGTGCCAGCAGCGCGGGTAGCAATCAGCCCCAGCATTTT.